Below are 26 T cell receptor beta chains sequenced from a single sample in a study of control samples from healthy donors and cancer patients (dated by TCRdb to 2020 to 2021). Receptors were amplified or captured by the immunoSEQ multiplex PCR assay. The immuneACCESS repertoire file appears here via TCRdb, limited to in-frame rearrangements. These files lack a portion of the clones; in checked studies, under half of the deficit traces to unresolved V genes, and the cause of the others is not known. Recorded for this sample are 35,000 to 50,000 clones; less than 85% of them occurred a single time. Jointly, the top ten make up less than 55% of the sample. Sequenced: blood. The receptors here all came from a man in his fifties or sixties in good health.

The V and J genes are TRBV18 and TRBJ2-7, with 11 bases matching TRBD1. The CDR3 is made up of 15 amino acids. The J segment lost 2 bases and the V segment lost 0 bases, leaving 0 bases of the junction unmatched. Looked up from germline, CDR1 is KGHSH and CDR2 is LQKENI. CDR3 sequence reads: CASSPPGQGAYEQYF. The CDR3 bases are TGTGCCAGCTCACCACCGGGACAGGGGGCCTACGAGCAGTACTTC.

This clone showed up just once. The chain uses TRBV5-6 and TRBJ1-2; no definite D call. Per germline, CDR1 SGHDT and CDR2 YYEEEE. CDR3 length: 14 amino acids. The germline V and J ends were trimmed by 0 bases and 4 bases, with 10 bases remaining between them. CDR3 bases: TGTGCCAGCAGCTTGGGGGTACGTGGCTATGGCTACACCTTC. Translated, it gives CASSLGVRGYGYTF.

The chain carries TRBV24-1 and TRBJ2-1, with D perhaps matching TRBD2 (6 bases). The CDR3 covers 13 residues. Looked up from germline, CDR1 is KGHDR and CDR2 is SFDVKD. V shed 4 bases and J shed 7 bases, with 10 bases lying between them. The CDR3 spells CATSDGGRNEQFF. In nucleotides, the CDR3 is TGTGCCACCAGTGACGGGGGTAGGAATGAGCAGTTCTTC.

This clone was seen a single time. The V and J genes are TRBV24-1 and TRBJ2-3, with 8 positions matching TRBD2. The V gene end was trimmed by 5 bases and the J gene end by 3 bases; junction bases not matched to a gene: 9. The CDR3 is 16 amino acids. Germline CDR1 and CDR2: KGHDR and SFDVKD. Written as DNA, the CDR3 is TGTGCCACCAGTGCCCTCGGGAGGGGTAGAACAGATACGCAGTATTTT. This encodes CATSALGRGRTDTQYF.

This chain links TRBV6-5 with TRBJ2-7; the D gene is possibly TRBD1 (6 bases). This CDR3 spans 15 amino acids. V lost 5 bases and J lost 6, with 20 bases in between. The germline CDR1 and CDR2 sequences are MNHEY and SVGAGI. As DNA, the CDR3 is TGTGCCAGCAGTAGAGGACAGTCGGTTGGGGGCGAGCAGTACTTC. It specifies CASSRGQSVGGEQYF.

V usage is TRBV28 and J usage is TRBJ2-7; 8 nucleotides match TRBD1. V shed 3 bases, J shed 1 base, and the junction held 5 bases outside the gene matches. Germline CDR1 reads MDHEN; CDR2 reads SYDVKM. The CDR3 is 15 residues long. Here the CDR3 reads CASSFAGTGSYEQYF. In DNA, the CDR3 is TGTGCCAGCAGTTTCGCCGGGACAGGTTCCTACGAGCAGTACTTC.

The rearrangement joins TRBV5-1 to TRBJ2-1; D might be TRBD1 (6 bases). The CDR3 consists of 13 residues. V shed 3 bases and J shed 10 bases, with 14 bases lying between them. Germline CDR1 is SGHRS and CDR2 is YFSETQ. This CDR3 reads CASSWDINLEQFF. The CDR3, as DNA: TGCGCCAGCAGCTGGGACATTAACTTAGAGCAGTTCTTC.

This sequence joins TRBV11-2 and TRBJ2-2; D not certain. Trimming stripped 3 bases from V and 2 bases from J, with 1 base between. This CDR3 is 12 amino acids long. Per the germline V gene, CDR1 is SGHAT and CDR2 is FQNNGV. CDR3 loop: CASSFNTGELFF. The CDR3 DNA reads TGTGCCAGCAGCTTTAACACCGGGGAGCTGTTTTTT.

This sequence joins TRBV4-1 and TRBJ1-1; D is possibly TRBD1 (6 bases). Trimming pared 5 bases from V and 6 bases from J, leaving 13 bases between. The CDR3 has 13 residues. Per the germline V gene, CDR1 is MGHRA and CDR2 is YSYEKL. CDR3 in amino acids: CASSVGGTSEAFF. The CDR3 DNA reads as TGCGCCAGCAGCGTAGGGGGGACTTCTGAAGCTTTCTTT.

This clone occurred a few times. V and J are TRBV7-2 and TRBJ1-5; TRBD1 matches at 8 bases. CDR3 length equals 16 residues. The J segment lost 5 bases and the V segment lost 4 bases, leaving 10 bases of the junction unmatched. Germline CDR1 reads SGHTA; CDR2 reads FQGNSA. CDR3 sequence reads: CASSSGGIRPDQPQHF. In DNA form, the CDR3 reads TGTGCCAGCAGCTCAGGGGGCATCAGGCCTGATCAGCCCCAGCATTTT.

The chain carries TRBV3-1 (or the pseudogene TRBV3-2) and TRBJ2-3; no clear D. The germline V gene has CDR1 LGHDT and CDR2 YNNKEL (reference sequence). Trimming pared 0 bases from V and 0 bases from J, leaving 7 bases between. The length of the CDR3 is 15 residues. CDR3 protein: CASSQDLGSTDTQYF. The CDR3 DNA reads TGTGCCAGCAGCCAAGACCTGGGTAGCACAGATACGCAGTATTTT.

V is TRBV18 and J is TRBJ1-1; D is possibly TRBD1 (5 bases). Germline CDR1 and CDR2: KGHSH and LQKENI. This CDR3 has 14 residues. V dropped 6 bases and J dropped 1 base, with 12 bases sitting between them. The CDR3 DNA reads TGTGCCAGCTCGGCCACGGGGGGGAACACTGAAGCTTTCTTT. Residues: CASSATGGNTEAFF.

The chain combines TRBV28 with TRBJ2-3, with 9 bases identical to TRBD2. Looked up from germline, CDR1 is MDHEN and CDR2 is SYDVKM. J was trimmed by 4 bases and V by 5 bases; bases with no gene match: 7. The CDR3 totals 15 residues. CDR3 sequence reads: CASSTAGLAPDTQYF. CDR3 bases: TGTGCCAGCAGTACCGCGGGACTAGCCCCAGATACGCAGTATTTT.

The genes are TRBV5-1 and TRBJ2-1, with unresolved D. The CDR3 length is 19 residues. The ends were cut back, 0 bases at V and 0 bases at J, with 19 bases in the middle. Germline CDR1 and CDR2: SGHRS and YFSETQ. The CDR3 DNA reads TGCGCCAGCAGCTTGGTACTCGCGCTCAGTACTTTCTCCTACAATGAGCAGTTCTTC. Its protein is CASSLVLALSTFSYNEQFF.

The J gene is TRBJ2-2, the V gene TRBV24-1; possibly TRBD2 for D (6 bases). V lost 4 bases and J 4 bases, leaving 9 bases between the germline ends. The CDR3 covers 14 residues. Germline V CDR1 and CDR2: KGHDR, SFDVKD. Here the CDR3 DNA reads TGTGCCACCAGTGACCCGGGGGTCACCGGGGAGCTGTTTTTT. Its protein product is CATSDPGVTGELFF.

The V call is TRBV5-4, the J call TRBJ1-2; tentative D call: TRBD1 (6 bases). The germline gives CDR1 SGHNT, CDR2 YYREEE (reference sequence). The CDR3 totals 15 residues. Trimming removed 0 bases from V and 1 base from J, with 10 bases in between. The CDR3 region is CASSLAGGLNYGYTF. DNA for the CDR3: TGTGCCAGCAGCTTGGCCGGGGGGCTTAACTATGGCTACACCTTC.

The genes are TRBV7-2 and TRBJ1-4; TRBD1 might be the D (6 bases). The germline gives CDR1 SGHTA, CDR2 FQGNSA. The ends were cut back, 4 bases at V and 5 bases at J, with 8 bases in the middle. The CDR3 has 13 amino acids. The DNA for the CDR3 is TGTGCCAGCAGCTCCACAGGGAATGAAAAACTGTTTTTT. This codes for CASSSTGNEKLFF. Complete variable domain (other parts from reference TRBV7-2 and TRBJ1-4): GAGVSQSPSNKVTEKGKDVELRCDPISGHTALYWYRQSLGQGLEFLIYFQGNSAPDKSGLPSDRFSAERTGGSVSTLTIQRTQQEDSAVYLCASSSTGNEKLFFGSGTQLSVL.

V is TRBV5-4 and J is TRBJ2-5; no firm D call. Germline V CDR1 and CDR2: SGHNT, YYREEE (reference sequence). Trimming took off 0 bases at V and 2 bases at J, with 8 bases between the two ends. CDR3 length: 14 amino acids. The CDR3 region is CASSLALGQETQYF. The CDR3 region has the DNA TGTGCCAGCAGCTTGGCCCTAGGACAAGAGACCCAGTACTTC.

The gene calls are TRBV7-2 and TRBJ1-2; TRBD1 agrees at 9 bases. CDR1 is SGHTA and CDR2 is FQGNSA in the germline V gene. V lost 5 bases, J lost 4 bases, and 5 bases stayed unmatched. The CDR3 sequence is 14 residues long. The CDR3 protein is CASSLGQGSYGYTF. CDR3 sequence (DNA): TGTGCCAGCAGCCTAGGACAGGGGAGCTATGGCTACACCTTC.

This clone was observed once. This chain links TRBV7-2 with TRBJ1-5; a weak D match, TRBD1 (5 bases). Deletions cut 5 bases from V and 7 bases from J, with 18 bases between. Looked up from germline, CDR1 is SGHTA and CDR2 is FQGNSA. The CDR3 length is 15 residues. CDR3 residues: CASSLSRGGEQPQHF. CDR3 nucleotide sequence: TGTGCCAGCAGCCTAAGTAGGGGAGGCGAGCAGCCCCAGCATTTT.

The V call is TRBV7-2, the J call TRBJ1-1; D is undetermined. Trimming left V 5 bases short and J 1 base short, with 11 bases between. This CDR3 is built from 14 residues. Looked up from germline, CDR1 is SGHTA and CDR2 is FQGNSA. CDR3 DNA sequence: TGTGCCAGCAGCCTCTCCTACAGGAACACTGAAGCTTTCTTT. It specifies CASSLSYRNTEAFF.

The chain combines TRBV4-1 with TRBJ1-3; 8 positions agree with TRBD1. The CDR3 sequence is 17 residues long. V lost 0 bases to trimming and J lost 4 bases; unmatched junction nucleotides: 8. Germline V gene lookup returns CDR1 MGHRA and CDR2 YSYEKL. The DNA for the CDR3 is TGCGCCAGCAGCCAAGATTGGCAGGGGGCGCGAGGAAACACCATATATTTT. Amino acids: CASSQDWQGARGNTIYF.

The V call is TRBV5-1, the J call TRBJ2-3; the match to TRBD1 covers 7 bases. The germline gives CDR1 SGHRS, CDR2 YFSETQ. This CDR3 spans 13 amino acids. Losses at the gene ends were 4 bases for V and 7 bases for J; bases not matched to a gene: 6. The CDR3 sequence is CASSKVQGNTQYF. In nucleotides, the CDR3 is TGCGCCAGCAGCAAGGTACAGGGGAATACGCAGTATTTT.

This sequence joins TRBV2 and TRBJ2-3, with D perhaps TRBD1 (6 bases). In germline, CDR1 is SNHLY, CDR2 FYNNEI. The length of the CDR3 is 14 residues. Trimming removed 8 bases at V and 2 bases at J, with 14 bases between. The CDR3 loop is CASSWDINTDTQYF. As DNA, the CDR3 is TGTGCCAGCTCCTGGGACATTAACACAGATACGCAGTATTTT. The entire variable domain, with the rest obtained from reference TRBV2 and TRBJ2-3, is as follows: EPEVTQTPSHQVTQMGQEVILRCVPISNHLYFYWYRQILGQKVEFLVSFYNNEISEKSEIFDDQFSVERPDGSNFTLKIRSTKLEDSAMYFCASSWDINTDTQYFGPGTRLTVL.

V usage is TRBV5-1 and J usage is TRBJ2-7; 10 bases match TRBD2. The CDR3 totals 15 residues. Germline CDR1 is SGHRS and CDR2 is YFSETQ. V dropped 4 bases and J dropped 2; count of bases not matched to a gene: 6. DNA of the CDR3: TGCGCCAGCAGCCTCAGCGGGGGGGCCACCTACGAGCAGTACTTC. Its translation is CASSLSGGATYEQYF.

This rearrangement joins TRBV20-1 to TRBJ2-1; TRBD2 might be the D (6 bases). CDR3 length: 18 amino acids. V lost 3 bases and J 0 bases, leaving 21 bases between the germline ends. CDR1 and CDR2 from the germline V gene are DFQATT and SNEGSKA (reference sequence). The CDR3 loop reads CSASKGFSGDRSYNEQFF. CDR3 coding DNA: TGCAGTGCTAGTAAGGGGTTCTCGGGGGATCGCTCCTACAATGAGCAGTTCTTC.